This entry concerns a single TCR beta chain. Its antigen target is currently unknown. No base-level quality is on record; no much larger clone is a single base apart. To demonstrate the VDJtools post-analysis software, TCR beta repertoires were profiled from the peripheral blood of about a dozen young patients with multiple sclerosis. Multiple sclerosis patients were children and adolescents aged roughly 6 to 15 years. To prepare the library, PCR was applied. Sequencing was carried out with an Illumina HiSeq 2500. To reduce PCR and sequencing biases, unique molecular identifiers were built into the TCR beta cDNA libraries. Some 500,000 cDNA molecules were obtained for every 1 to 10 million input T cells, so each molecule roughly corresponded to one T cell. Patient libraries were prepared and sequenced with the same protocol used for the earlier healthy control dataset. Within a given batch, samples were prepared together, multiplexed and sequenced on the same HiSeq lane. For the original study's pipeline: MIGEC was used to process the raw barcoded reads, and molecular identifier groups with only a single read were discarded before consensus assembly and CDR3 extraction. Clonotype tables were post-analysed with VDJtools, normalizing diversity by down-sampling all datasets to the smallest sample size. To correct batch-related cross-sample contamination, repertoire overlap clustering matched CDR3 amino acid sequences but not nucleotide sequences. Starting from the raw public reads, TCRdb applied fastp trimming at Q25, assembled clones with MiXCR and retained in-frame beta chains. Records with the same CDR3 protein are collapsed into one entry carrying the most frequent genes and DNA. The V and J calls were determined by TCRdb, not by the authors. The sample profile shows about 380,000 distinct CDR3 sequences; less than 35% of them were found once. The top ten hold 13% of the sample.

This specimen belongs to a study of post-analysis software for immune sequencing data (dated by TCRdb to the mid-2010s). Notes on the research overall: The recorded disease courses included relapsing-remitting, secondary progressive and progressive-relapsing multiple sclerosis, and some patients had no subtype annotation. A subset of samples was prepared in parallel using single-end sample barcoding, then pooled and co-amplified after Illumina adapter ligation. The patient repertoires were set against about 12 previously published healthy control repertoires from donors whose ages ranged from roughly 6 to 25 years. Beyond this particular receptor, the publication reports: Direct clustering with F measure showed strong co-clustering of samples prepared in the same batch, prompting a batch-effect correction. The control group was slightly older than the multiple sclerosis patient group. Significantly higher frequencies in patients than in controls were found for five or six TRBV segments, including TRBV5-6, TRBV5-1 and TRBV20-1. Significantly lower normalized Chao1 diversity was found in multiple sclerosis patients than in controls, suggesting substantial peripheral T-cell clonal expansion.

Sequences DFQATT (CDR1) and SNEGSKA (CDR2) are obtained from the germline V gene (reference sequence). The CDR3 runs 18 residues from the cysteine to the phenylalanine. The retained sequence is limited to the CDR3, 54 bases, with the frame set at the first base. Trimming removed 2 bases from V and 5 bases from J; the gene matches leave 11 bases unexplained. Sequenced material: blood. The TCR comes from a girl aged 5 to 17 with multiple sclerosis. The sequence is built from TRBV20-1 and TRBJ2-5; 16 nucleotides in the junction match TRBD2. The CDR3 here reads CSARNAQGLAGGEETQYF. The DNA sequence reads TGCAGTGCTAGAAATGCCCAGGGACTAGCGGGGGGGGAGGAGACCCAGTACTTC.